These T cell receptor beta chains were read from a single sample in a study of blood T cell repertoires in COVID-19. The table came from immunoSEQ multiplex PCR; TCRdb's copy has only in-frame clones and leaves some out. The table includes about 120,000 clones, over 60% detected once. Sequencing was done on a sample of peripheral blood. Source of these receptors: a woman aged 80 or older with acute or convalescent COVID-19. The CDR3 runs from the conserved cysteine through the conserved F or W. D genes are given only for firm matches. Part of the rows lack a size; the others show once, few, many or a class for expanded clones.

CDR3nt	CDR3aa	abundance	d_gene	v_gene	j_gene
TGTGCCAGCAGCCCCCGGGGGGGGCTAGCGGGGGGGCAGACGCAGTATTTT	CASSPRGGLAGGQTQYF	once	TRBD2	TRBV7-2	TRBJ2-3
TGCAGCGTTGCCCCAACAGAGGGAACTGAAGCTTTCTTT	CSVAPTEGTEAFF	-	-	TRBV29-1	TRBJ1-1
TGTGCCAGCAATAACGGGTTTAATCGGAACACTGAAGCTTTCTTT	CASNNGFNRNTEAFF	-	-	TRBV6-5	TRBJ1-1
TGTGCCAGCAGGGGACAGGGATTGGGGAACACTGAAGCTTTCTTT	CASRGQGLGNTEAFF	-	TRBD1	TRBV6-5	TRBJ1-1
TGTGCCAGCAGCCCCCAGGGAGGAGCGGGCGGGACCCAGTACTTC	CASSPQGGAGGTQYF	-	-	TRBV11-2	TRBJ2-5
TGTGCCAGCAGTGAAGGTCCAGGGATGAACACTGAAGCTTTCTTT	CASSEGPGMNTEAFF	few	-	TRBV6-1	TRBJ1-1
TGTGCCAGCAGCTTAGGACAGGGGGTATACAATGAGCAGTTCTTC	CASSLGQGVYNEQFF	-	TRBD1	TRBV11-2	TRBJ2-1
TGTGCCACCAGTGGCGACAGGGGCGACAATCAGCCCCAGCATTTT	CATSGDRGDNQPQHF	-	TRBD1	TRBV24-1	TRBJ1-5
TGTGCCAGCACCTCCTTTAGCGGGGGATCCTACGAGCAGTACTTC	CASTSFSGGSYEQYF	once	TRBD2	TRBV28	TRBJ2-7
TGTGCCAGCTCACCATTAGGGACAGCTACTAACTATGGCTACACCTTC	CASSPLGTATNYGYTF	few	TRBD1	TRBV18	TRBJ1-2
TGTGCCAGCAGCTTAAGACAGGCTGAAGCTTTCTTT	CASSLRQAEAFF	-	-	TRBV11-2	TRBJ1-1
TGTGCCAGCAGCGCGGGACAGGGATCCTTTAAGGAAGCTTTCTTT	CASSAGQGSFKEAFF	-	TRBD1	TRBV9	TRBJ1-1
TGTGCCAGCAGCCGGACAGCAACGGGAAACACCATATATTTT	CASSRTATGNTIYF	-	-	TRBV7-8	TRBJ1-3
TGTGCCAGCTCTCCCGGCGCAGGGGCGGGGACCCAGTACTTC	CASSPGAGAGTQYF	-	-	TRBV18	TRBJ2-5
TGTGCCAGCAGCTTAAGCAGGGGGCAGGATACGCAGTATTTT	CASSLSRGQDTQYF	-	TRBD1	TRBV7-2	TRBJ2-3
TGCGCCAGCAGCTTGGGTGGGACAGGGCCATGGGGCTACACCTTC	CASSLGGTGPWGYTF	-	TRBD1	TRBV5-1	TRBJ1-2
TGTGCCATCAGTGGAGGGTTACGGGACAGGAATTCAGATACGCAGTATTTT	CAISGGLRDRNSDTQYF	-	TRBD1	TRBV10-3	TRBJ2-3
TGTGCCAGCAGTCCGTCCGGGACTAGCGGGAGGGTGAACACCGGGGAGCTGTTTTTT	CASSPSGTSGRVNTGELFF	-	TRBD2	TRBV6-6	TRBJ2-2
TGCAGCGTTGAGCTGGTCAGGGGTCAGCCCCAGCATTTT	CSVELVRGQPQHF	-	-	TRBV29-1	TRBJ1-5
TGTGCCAGCAGCTACGTCGGGACAGCACAAAACATTCAGTACTTC	CASSYVGTAQNIQYF	-	TRBD1	TRBV7-2	TRBJ2-4